Presented here are 26 T cell receptor beta chains from one specimen sequenced in a study of follicular helper T cells after annual influenza vaccination. As to time point: 2015-2016 season, pre-vaccination. Sequencing was performed with immunoSEQ multiplex PCR; in TCRdb, only in-frame clones are kept and a portion is missing. The sample carries some 10,000 clones, about 82% recorded once. The material sequenced was CXCR5+ CD38- circulating T follicular helper cells from blood, taken on the day of influenza vaccination. The subset is: circulating Tfh, non-naive CD4+CXCR5+PD-1+ (ICOS+CD38+ or ICOS-CD38-). The source is an adult who received the influenza vaccine.

V gene TRBV5-1 combines with J gene TRBJ1-2; D not certain. The CDR3 sequence is 13 residues long. The germline V gene encodes CDR1 SGHRS and CDR2 YFSETQ. The V end lost 4 bases, the J end lost 4 bases, and 11 bases lay between the germline ends. The CDR3 is CASSPGGRYGYTF. CDR3 DNA: TGCGCCAGCAGCCCCGGTGGGCGCTATGGCTACACCTTC.

In its sample, this clone was seen once. The chain employs TRBV28 and TRBJ1-1; maybe TRBD1 (5 bases). Trimming stripped 6 bases from V and 5 bases from J, with 10 bases between. Per the germline V gene, CDR1 is MDHEN and CDR2 is SYDVKM. The CDR3 has 12 amino acids. CDR3 sequence (DNA): TGTGCCAGCAGGGGTTGGGGGACTGAAGCTTTCTTT. Encoded protein: CASRGWGTEAFF.

The V call is TRBV11-1, the J call TRBJ2-1; D perhaps matches TRBD2 (6 bases). This CDR3 comprises 15 residues. Germline V lookup: CDR1 SGHAT, CDR2 FQDESV (reference sequence). Trimming left V 0 bases short and J 3 bases short, with 9 bases between. The CDR3 here is CASSLASGDYNEQFF. The DNA of the CDR3 is TGTGCCAGCAGCTTAGCTAGCGGAGACTACAATGAGCAGTTCTTC.

V and J are TRBV11-1 and TRBJ2-6; perhaps TRBD2 as D (6 bases). This CDR3 spans 18 amino acids. The germline V gene has CDR1 SGHAT and CDR2 FQDESV (reference sequence). Between the trimmed V and J ends, which lost 5 bases and 3 bases, there was a span of 20 bases. CDR3 loop: CASSPSWDFVGGANVLTF. As DNA, the CDR3 is TGTGCCAGCAGCCCTTCCTGGGACTTTGTGGGTGGGGCCAACGTCCTGACTTTC.

V gene TRBV9 combines with J gene TRBJ1-2; 12 positions agree with TRBD1. The CDR3 is 15 amino acids. The V gene end was trimmed by 0 bases and the J gene end by 9 bases; junction bases not matched to a gene: 6. Germline V gene lookup returns CDR1 SGDLS and CDR2 YYNGEE. The CDR3 region is CASSVGGQGAASYTF. Here the CDR3 DNA reads TGTGCCAGCAGCGTAGGGGGACAGGGGGCGGCAAGCTACACCTTC.

The J gene is TRBJ2-3, the V gene TRBV28; D might be TRBD1 (9 bases). Germline V CDR1 and CDR2: MDHEN, SYDVKM. The CDR3 length is 16 residues. The germline V and J ends were trimmed by 6 bases and 0 bases, with 16 bases remaining between them. CDR3 sequence reads: CASRQGASGSTDTQYF. The DNA of the CDR3 is TGTGCCAGCAGACAGGGGGCTAGCGGGAGCACAGATACGCAGTATTTT.

The rearrangement links TRBV5-1 to TRBJ2-1; TRBD1 or TRBD2 may be the D gene (6 bases each). The germline V and J ends were trimmed by 1 base and 5 bases, with 22 bases remaining between them. This CDR3 region has 18 residues. Germline CDR1 SGHRS, CDR2 YFSETQ. The CDR3 loop reads CASSLRGAGSLGDNEQFF. Written as DNA, the CDR3 is TGCGCCAGCAGCTTGAGGGGGGCTGGGAGCCTTGGGGACAATGAGCAGTTCTTC.

On this clone: A read error may account for a junction end that differs from germline. The chain employs TRBV6-6 and TRBJ2-7; maybe TRBD1 (5 bases). Germline V CDR1 and CDR2: MNHNY, SVGAGI (reference sequence). CDR3 length equals 14 residues. The CDR3 coding sequence is TGTACCAGCAGCTACTTCTCAGGGACCTACGAGCAGTACTTC. Its protein is CTSSYFSGTYEQYF.

This chain uses TRBV5-4 with TRBJ2-5, with D maybe TRBD1 (5 bases). Deletions cut 0 bases from V and 4 bases from J, with 7 bases between. Germline V CDR1 and CDR2: SGHNT, YYREEE (reference sequence). CDR3 size: 13 residues. The CDR3 reads CASSLEGRETQYF. The CDR3, as DNA: TGTGCCAGCAGCTTGGAGGGGCGAGAGACCCAGTACTTC.

This chain connects TRBV27 to TRBJ2-5; TRBD2 aligns across 9 bases. After removal of 6 bases from V and 5 bases from J, the junction contained 10 bases not matched to a gene. Germline V lookup: CDR1 MNHEY, CDR2 SMNVEV (reference sequence). The CDR3 loop spans 15 amino acids. Here the CDR3 reads CASRRAGGGPETQYF. The CDR3 DNA sequence: TGTGCCAGCAGGCGTGCGGGAGGGGGCCCTGAGACCCAGTACTTC.

The rearrangement uses TRBV18 and TRBJ2-3; D uncertain. CDR1 is KGHSH and CDR2 is LQKENI in the germline V gene. Trimming left V 2 bases short and J 5 bases short, with 5 bases between. The CDR3 covers 12 residues. CDR3 sequence reads: CASSPIEDTQYF. The CDR3 coding sequence is TGTGCCAGCTCACCAATAGAAGATACGCAGTATTTT.

The rearrangement uses TRBV10-3 and TRBJ2-1; TRBD2 matches 9 bases. Germline V CDR1 and CDR2: ENHRY, SYGVKD. V trimming: 4 bases; J trimming: 4 bases; junction bases outside the gene matches: 2. This CDR3 region has 14 residues. CDR3 residues: CAISGTSGYNEQFF. CDR3 nucleotides: TGTGCCATCAGTGGAACTAGCGGGTACAATGAGCAGTTCTTC.

The rearrangement joins TRBV7-8 to TRBJ1-6, with TRBD1 identical over 7 bases. Germline lookup yields CDR1 SGHVS and CDR2 FQNEAQ. This CDR3 has 17 amino acids. The trim removed 7 bases at V and 10 bases at J, leaving 19 bases unmatched. CDR3 DNA sequence: TGTGCCAGCAAGAGAGTGGACAGGACCTCTTTGGGGTCACCCCTCCACTTT. Its translation: CASKRVDRTSLGSPLHF. The full variable domain, its missing parts supplied by reference TRBV7-8 and TRBJ1-6, is GAGVSQSPRYKVAKRGQDVALRCDPISGHVSLFWYQQALGQGPEFLTYFQNEAQLDKSGLPSDRFFAERPEGSVSTLKIQRTQQEDSAVYLCASKRVDRTSLGSPLHFGNGTRLTVT.

This rearrangement joins TRBV5-1 to TRBJ1-4; 10 nucleotides align to TRBD1. CDR3 length: 16 amino acids. The J segment lost 7 bases and the V segment lost 4 bases, leaving 10 bases of the junction unmatched. Germline CDR1 and CDR2: SGHRS and YFSETQ. DNA of the CDR3: TGCGCCAGCAGCCTAAGTCCCGGGACAGGGGTTGAAAAACTGTTTTTT. As protein: CASSLSPGTGVEKLFF.

The rearrangement joins TRBV19 to TRBJ2-1; D gene uncertain. Germline V gene data show CDR1 as LNHDA and CDR2 as SQIVND (reference sequence). The germline V and J ends were trimmed by 6 bases and 7 bases, with 19 bases remaining between them. The CDR3 has 15 residues. As DNA, the CDR3 is TGTGCCAGTAGCCAGAACACGGTTCTGAGGAATGAGCAGTTCTTC. This encodes CASSQNTVLRNEQFF.

V usage is TRBV4-2 and J usage is TRBJ2-1; tentatively, D is TRBD1 (6 bases). There are 16 residues in the CDR3. V was cut by 2 bases and J by 1 base, with 12 bases left in between. Germline CDR1 and CDR2: LGHNA and YNFKEQ. CDR3 amino acids: CASSQSTGTSYNEQFF. As DNA, the CDR3 is TGTGCCAGCAGCCAAAGCACAGGGACATCCTACAATGAGCAGTTCTTC.

The rearrangement links TRBV5-1 to TRBJ2-5; TRBD2 agrees at 10 bases. CDR1 SGHRS and CDR2 YFSETQ come from the germline V gene. The CDR3 loop spans 18 amino acids. Trimming removed 0 bases from V and 0 bases from J; junction bases left unmatched: 8. In nucleotides, the CDR3 is TGCGCCAGCAGCTTGGCCTCGGGGACTAGCGTAAACCAAGAGACCCAGTACTTC. Encoded protein: CASSLASGTSVNQETQYF.

J is TRBJ1-1 and V is TRBV12-5; possibly TRBD1 for D (5 bases). V was pared by 2 bases and J by 1 base, with 5 bases between. CDR3 length: 13 amino acids. From germline, CDR1 is LGHNT and CDR2 FRNRAP. The CDR3 DNA sequence: TGTGCTAGTGGTTTGAGGGGGAACACTGAAGCTTTCTTT. Translating it yields CASGLRGNTEAFF.

V usage is TRBV6-1 and J usage is TRBJ2-7; D gene ambiguous. Germline V gene data show CDR1 as MNHNS and CDR2 as SASEGT. The V gene lost 5 bases and the J gene lost 1 base, with 9 bases spanning the gap. The CDR3 runs to 13 residues. The CDR3 DNA reads TGTGCCAGCAGTCCATCAAAATCCTACGAGCAGTACTTC. Amino acids: CASSPSKSYEQYF.

The V gene is TRBV12-2, the J gene TRBJ2-5; the table's D gene call, TRBD2, was not cross checked with the DNA. TRBV12-2 is annotated as a pseudogene. CDR3 length: 18 residues. This chain's CDR3 is CASRCGSTSGGYQETQYF. CDR3 nucleotides: TGTGCAAGTCGCTGCGGGAGTACTAGCGGAGGATATCAAGAGACCCAGTACTTC.

This clone showed up just once. The CDR3 nucleotides read TGTGCCAGCAGCGCCCCAGGACAGGGGGCTAGCGAGCAGTACTTC. Its protein is CASSAPGQGASEQYF. J is TRBJ2-7 and V is TRBV28, with 11 positions matching TRBD1. There are 15 residues in the CDR3. V shed 6 bases and J 6 bases; nucleotides not matched to a gene: 10. From germline, CDR1 is MDHEN and CDR2 SYDVKM.

The chain joins TRBV2 to TRBJ2-3, with 15 bases identical to TRBD2. This CDR3 spans 18 amino acids. Trimming removed 6 bases from V and 2 bases from J; junction bases left unmatched: 9. CDR1 is SNHLY and CDR2 is FYNNEI in the germline V gene. CDR3 nucleotides: TGTGCCAGCAGCGATAGAGGGACTAGCGGGAGGAACACAGATACGCAGTATTTT. Translating gives CASSDRGTSGRNTDTQYF.

The chain is built from TRBV9 and TRBJ2-7; 11 bases fit TRBD2. The CDR3 covers 15 residues. Per the germline V gene, CDR1 is SGDLS and CDR2 is YYNGEE. With V trimmed by 3 bases and J by 3 bases, 5 bases remained unmatched. CDR3 DNA: TGTGCCAGCAGCGCCGGGACTAGCGGCGTCTACGAGCAGTACTTC. Protein product: CASSAGTSGVYEQYF. The full variable domain, with the rest looked up from reference TRBV9 and TRBJ2-7, is DSGVTQTPKHLITATGQRVTLRCSPRSGDLSVYWYQQSLDQGLQFLIQYYNGEERAKGNILERFSAQQFPDLHSELNLSSLELGDSALYFCASSAGTSGVYEQYFGPGTRLTVT.

CDR3 DNA sequence: TGTGCCAGCAGTGACTACCTCTTCAGGGGGGGCAATCAGCCCCAGCATTTT. Translated, it gives CASSDYLFRGGNQPQHF. The rearrangement links TRBV6-1 to TRBJ1-5; 7 positions match TRBD1. Germline V gene data show CDR1 as MNHNS and CDR2 as SASEGT. The CDR3 consists of 17 residues. V was pared by 3 bases and J by 2 bases, with 10 bases of the junction left unmatched.

The rearrangement uses TRBV28 and TRBJ1-2, with TRBD1 as a possible D gene (6 bases). Germline V gene data show CDR1 as MDHEN and CDR2 as SYDVKM. V was trimmed by 5 bases and J by 7 bases, leaving 11 bases between them. CDR3 length: 12 residues. CDR3 sequence reads: CASSPLGGGYTF. Written as DNA, the CDR3 is TGTGCCAGCAGTCCACTAGGGGGTGGCTACACCTTC.

The gene calls are TRBV21-1 and TRBJ1-1; the table gives TRBD1 as D, unverified against the DNA. TRBV21-1 is designated a pseudogene. The CDR3 loop spans 17 amino acids. Here the CDR3 reads CASSKGRAGKGNTEAFF. The CDR3 DNA sequence: TGTGCCAGCAGCAAAGGAAGAGCAGGGAAAGGGAACACTGAAGCTTTCTTT.